This T cell receptor (beta chain) was recovered during a study of T cell responses to AZD1222 COVID-19 vaccine. Findings and limits, study-wide: Donor demographics were predominantly white British with a female majority; clonal diversity may be underestimated.

The CDR3 covers 12 residues. The germline V gene encodes CDR1 GTSNPN and CDR2 SVGIG (reference sequence). Between the trimmed V and J ends, which lost 4 bases and 8 bases, there was a span of 11 bases. Worth noting for this clone: Its antigen is still unknown.

TCRdb keeps only in-frame clones here, not all; method: immunoSEQ multiplex PCR. The sample has 150,000 or so clones; the top ten hold under 2.5%. The gene calls are TRBV30 and TRBJ1-4; D ambiguous. The receptor's source is an adult in good health. Input material: peripheral blood. The CDR3 loop reads CAWNGEEEKLFF. In nucleotides, the CDR3 is TGTGCCTGGAACGGGGAGGAGGAAAAACTGTTTTTT.